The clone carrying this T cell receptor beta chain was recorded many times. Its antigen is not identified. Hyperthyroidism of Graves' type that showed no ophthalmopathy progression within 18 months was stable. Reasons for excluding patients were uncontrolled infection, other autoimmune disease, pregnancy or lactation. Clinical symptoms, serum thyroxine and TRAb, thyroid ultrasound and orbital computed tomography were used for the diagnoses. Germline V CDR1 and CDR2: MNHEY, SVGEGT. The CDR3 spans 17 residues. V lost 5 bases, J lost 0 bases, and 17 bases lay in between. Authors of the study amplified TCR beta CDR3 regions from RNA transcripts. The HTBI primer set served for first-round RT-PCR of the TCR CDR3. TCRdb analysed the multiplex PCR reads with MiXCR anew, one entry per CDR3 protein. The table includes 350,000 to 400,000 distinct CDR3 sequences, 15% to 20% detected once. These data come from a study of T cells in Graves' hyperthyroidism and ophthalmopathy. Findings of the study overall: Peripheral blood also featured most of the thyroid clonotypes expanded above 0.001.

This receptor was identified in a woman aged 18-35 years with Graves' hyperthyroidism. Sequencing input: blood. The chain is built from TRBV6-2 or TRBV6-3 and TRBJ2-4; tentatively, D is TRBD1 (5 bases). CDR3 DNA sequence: TGTGCCAGCAGTCTCAACCGTGGGGCACTAGCCAAAAACATTCAGTACTTC. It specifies CASSLNRGALAKNIQYF.